One and the same sample provided the 9 T cell receptor beta chains below, sequenced in a study of T cells after posttransplantation cyclophosphamide. Generated by immunoSEQ multiplex PCR, the TCRdb table keeps only in-frame clones and is missing some. This set yields about 3,200 clones and no singletons; the top ten hold 13%. A marrow graft followed busulfan-fludarabine conditioning, with cyclophosphamide on days +3 and +4. The sequences come from PBMCs, collected after allogeneic stem cell transplant with posttransplant cyclophosphamide. Receptors originate from a female patient over 55 who received an allogeneic stem cell transplant from a related donor and was CMV-positive. The graft donor may have contributed some T cells.

At least ten counts were recorded for this clone. The genes are TRBV27 and TRBJ1-5, with TRBD1 as a possible D gene (6 bases). This CDR3 has 18 residues. V was clipped by 6 bases and J by 2 bases, with 23 bases between them. CDR1 and CDR2 (germline): MNHEY, SMNVEV (reference sequence). This chain's CDR3 is CASSRVRSSGTRNQPQHF. Written as DNA, the CDR3 is TGTGCCAGCAGCCGAGTAAGGAGTTCGGGGACACGCAATCAGCCCCAGCATTTT.

In its sample, this clone was seen many times. The chain links TRBV12-3 or TRBV12-4 to TRBJ1-2; 7 bases agree with TRBD1. Germline trimming cut 6 bases from V and 4 bases from J; bases unmatched to any gene: 8. This CDR3 has 14 residues. The CDR3 protein is CASRNDRVTYGYTF. CDR3 nucleotides: TGTGCCAGCAGAAATGACAGGGTGACCTATGGCTACACCTTC.

The sample holds many counts of this clone. The chain is built from TRBV28 and TRBJ2-1; D not resolved. With 7 bases removed from V and 2 bases from J, the gap between germline ends came to 15 bases. This CDR3 region has 15 residues. CDR1 and CDR2 from the germline V gene are MDHEN and SYDVKM. The CDR3: CASKTAERAYNEQFF. Written as DNA, the CDR3 is TGTGCCAGCAAAACGGCGGAAAGAGCCTACAATGAGCAGTTCTTC.

This clone has a count of ten or more. The chain has TRBV6-4 and TRBJ1-5; 8 positions agree with TRBD1. The trim removed 4 bases at V and 6 bases at J, leaving 2 bases unmatched. Germline assignment: CDR1 MRHNA and CDR2 SNTAGT. CDR3 length: 13 amino acids. CDR3 protein: CASSGDRGQPQHF. CDR3 nucleotides: TGTGCCAGCAGTGGTGACAGGGGTCAGCCCCAGCATTTT.

By its share, this clone is medium-sized (0.01 to 0.1%). The CDR3 loop reads CASRGWDPLGAQPQHF. The CDR3 bases are TGTGCCAGCAGGGGGTGGGACCCCTTGGGGGCACAGCCCCAGCATTTT. The chain is built from TRBV12-3 or TRBV12-4 and TRBJ1-5; D possibly corresponds to TRBD1 (6 bases). Trimming stripped 6 bases from V and 7 bases from J, with 22 bases between. This CDR3 region has 16 residues.

The rearrangement joins TRBV9 to TRBJ1-2; the D gene is possibly TRBD1 (6 bases). This CDR3 has 13 amino acids. The V end was cut by 6 bases, the J end by 4 bases, with 13 bases between. CDR1 and CDR2 (germline): SGDLS, YYNGEE. The CDR3 DNA follows: TGTGCCAGCACTCCAGGGGAATCCTATGGCTACACCTTC. Its translation is CASTPGESYGYTF.

This clone occurred many times. The J gene is TRBJ1-6, the V gene TRBV5-5; D might be TRBD1 (5 bases). CDR3 length: 15 amino acids. With 2 bases removed from V and 7 bases from J, the gap between germline ends came to 13 bases. The germline V gene has CDR1 SGHKS and CDR2 YYEKEE (reference sequence). The CDR3 is CASSFMTAMNSPLHF. Here the CDR3 DNA reads TGTGCCAGCAGCTTTATGACAGCCATGAATTCACCCCTCCACTTT.

The table lists this clone with a few counts. The J gene is TRBJ1-4, the V gene TRBV6-1, with D maybe TRBD1 (5 bases). This CDR3 region has 15 residues. V dropped 3 bases and J dropped 7 bases, with 15 bases sitting between them. CDR1 is MNHNS and CDR2 is SASEGT in the germline V gene. The CDR3 DNA reads as TGTGCCAGCAGTGATCCCGGGACTGCGTCTGAAAAACTGTTTTTT. Protein sequence: CASSDPGTASEKLFF.

This clone ranks as medium-sized. This chain uses TRBV10-3 with TRBJ1-4, with TRBD1 matching over 8 bases. The junction had 7 bases not matched to a gene; V was cut back by 6 bases and J by 4 bases. The CDR3 is 15 residues long. CDR1 ENHRY and CDR2 SYGVKD come from the germline V gene. CDR3 protein: CAIRATGGVNEKLFF. In nucleotides, the CDR3 is TGTGCCATCAGGGCAACAGGGGGGGTTAATGAAAAACTGTTTTTT.